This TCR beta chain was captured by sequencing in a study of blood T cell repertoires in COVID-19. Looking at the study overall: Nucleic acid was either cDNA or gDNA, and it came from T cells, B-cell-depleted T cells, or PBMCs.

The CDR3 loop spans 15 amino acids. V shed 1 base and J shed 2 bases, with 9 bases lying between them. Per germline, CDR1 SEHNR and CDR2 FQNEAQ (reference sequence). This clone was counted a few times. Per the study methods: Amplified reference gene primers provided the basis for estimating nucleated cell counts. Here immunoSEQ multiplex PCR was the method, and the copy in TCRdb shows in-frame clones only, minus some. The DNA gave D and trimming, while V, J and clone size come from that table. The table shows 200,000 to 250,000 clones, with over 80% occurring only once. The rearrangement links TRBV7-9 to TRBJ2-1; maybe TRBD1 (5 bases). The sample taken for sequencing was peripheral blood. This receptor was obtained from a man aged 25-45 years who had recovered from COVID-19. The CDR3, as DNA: TGTGCCAGCAGCTTAGACAGGATCACCTACAATGAGCAGTTCTTC. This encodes CASSLDRITYNEQFF.